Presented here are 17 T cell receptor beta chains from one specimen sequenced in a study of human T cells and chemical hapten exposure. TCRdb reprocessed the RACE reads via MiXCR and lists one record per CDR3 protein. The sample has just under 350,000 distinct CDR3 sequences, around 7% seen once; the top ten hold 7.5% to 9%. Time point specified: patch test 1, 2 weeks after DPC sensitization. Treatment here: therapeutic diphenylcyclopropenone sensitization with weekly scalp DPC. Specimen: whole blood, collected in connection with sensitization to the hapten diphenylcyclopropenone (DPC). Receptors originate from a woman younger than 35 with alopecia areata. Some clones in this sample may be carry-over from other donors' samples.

This chain's CDR3 is CASSGINQPQHF. DNA of the CDR3: TGTGCCAGCAGTGGGATTAATCAGCCCCAGCATTTT. J is TRBJ1-5 and V is TRBV6-5; D is unclear. The V end was cut by 5 bases, the J end by 4 bases, with 6 bases between. The CDR3 is 12 amino acids. Germline V lookup: CDR1 MNHEY, CDR2 SVGAGI.

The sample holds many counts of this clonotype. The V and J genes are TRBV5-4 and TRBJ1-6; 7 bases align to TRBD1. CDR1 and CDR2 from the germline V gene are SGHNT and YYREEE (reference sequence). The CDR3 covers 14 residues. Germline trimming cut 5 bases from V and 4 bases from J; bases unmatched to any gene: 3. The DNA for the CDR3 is TGTGCCAGCAGACAGGGACAGTATAATTCACCCCTCCACTTT. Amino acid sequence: CASRQGQYNSPLHF.

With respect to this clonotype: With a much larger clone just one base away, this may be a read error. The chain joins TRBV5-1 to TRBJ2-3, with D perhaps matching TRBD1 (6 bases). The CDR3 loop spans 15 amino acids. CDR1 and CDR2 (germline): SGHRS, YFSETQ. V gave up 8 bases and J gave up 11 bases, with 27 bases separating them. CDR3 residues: CARSTDQGSDVVQYF. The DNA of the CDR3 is TGCGCCAGGAGCACCGACCAGGGGAGTGATGTTGTGCAGTATTTT.

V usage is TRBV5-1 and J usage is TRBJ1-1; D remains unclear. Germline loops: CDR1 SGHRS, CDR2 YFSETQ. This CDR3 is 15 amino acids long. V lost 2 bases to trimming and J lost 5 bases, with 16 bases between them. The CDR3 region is CASSFRDKRVTEAFF. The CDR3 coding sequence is TGCGCCAGCAGCTTCAGAGACAAGAGGGTAACTGAAGCTTTCTTT. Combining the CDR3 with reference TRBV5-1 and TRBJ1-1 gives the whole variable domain KAGVTQTPRYLIKTRGQQVTLSCSPISGHRSVSWYQQTPGQGLQFLFEYFSETQRNKGNFPGRFSGRQFSNSRSEMNVSTLELGDSALYLCASSFRDKRVTEAFFGQGTRLTVV.

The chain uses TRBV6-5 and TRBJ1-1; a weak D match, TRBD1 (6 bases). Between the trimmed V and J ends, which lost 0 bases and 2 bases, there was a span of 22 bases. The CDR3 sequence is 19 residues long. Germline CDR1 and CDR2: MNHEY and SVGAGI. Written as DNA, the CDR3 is TGTGCCAGCAGTTACTCGAGTCGGGGACAAAGGGCAGTTAACACTGAAGCTTTCTTT. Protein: CASSYSSRGQRAVNTEAFF.

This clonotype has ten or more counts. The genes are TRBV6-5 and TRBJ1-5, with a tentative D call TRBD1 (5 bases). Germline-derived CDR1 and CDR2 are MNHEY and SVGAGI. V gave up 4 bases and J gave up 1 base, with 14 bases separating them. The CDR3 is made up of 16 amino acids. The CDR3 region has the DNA TGTGCCAGCAGTTCCGCCCGGGGGTTAAGCAATCAGCCCCAGCATTTT. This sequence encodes CASSSARGLSNQPQHF.

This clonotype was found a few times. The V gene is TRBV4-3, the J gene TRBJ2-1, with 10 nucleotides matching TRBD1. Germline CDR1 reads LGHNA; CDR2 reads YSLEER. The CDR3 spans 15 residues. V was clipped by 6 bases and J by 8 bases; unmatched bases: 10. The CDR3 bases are TGCGCCAGCAGTATACGGGACAGGGGAGAGGATGAGCAGTTCTTC. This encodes CASSIRDRGEDEQFF.

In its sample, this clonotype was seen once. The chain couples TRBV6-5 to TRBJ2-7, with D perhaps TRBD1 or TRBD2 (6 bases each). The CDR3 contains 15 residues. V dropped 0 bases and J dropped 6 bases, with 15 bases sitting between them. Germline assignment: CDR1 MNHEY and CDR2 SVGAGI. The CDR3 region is CASSYSGGTTFEQYF. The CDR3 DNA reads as TGTGCCAGCAGTTACTCGGGGGGCACCACCTTCGAGCAGTACTTC.

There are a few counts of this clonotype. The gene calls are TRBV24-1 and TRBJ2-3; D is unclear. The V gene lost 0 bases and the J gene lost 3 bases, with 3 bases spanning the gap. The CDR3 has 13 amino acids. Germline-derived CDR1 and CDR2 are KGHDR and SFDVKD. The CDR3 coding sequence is TGTGCCACCAGTGATTTGGAAACAGATACGCAGTATTTT. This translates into CATSDLETDTQYF.

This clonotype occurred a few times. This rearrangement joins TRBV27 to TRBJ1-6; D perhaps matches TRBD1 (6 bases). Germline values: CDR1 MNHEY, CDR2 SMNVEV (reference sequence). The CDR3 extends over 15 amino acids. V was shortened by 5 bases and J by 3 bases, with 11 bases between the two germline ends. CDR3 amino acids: CASSPGANYNSPLHF. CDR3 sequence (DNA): TGTGCCAGCAGTCCAGGGGCTAACTATAATTCACCCCTCCACTTT.

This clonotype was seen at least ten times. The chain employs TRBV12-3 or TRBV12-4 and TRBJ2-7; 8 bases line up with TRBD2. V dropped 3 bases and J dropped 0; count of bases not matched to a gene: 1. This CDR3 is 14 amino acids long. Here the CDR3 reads CASSLRGASYEQYF. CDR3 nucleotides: TGTGCCAGCAGTTTGCGGGGGGCCTCCTACGAGCAGTACTTC.

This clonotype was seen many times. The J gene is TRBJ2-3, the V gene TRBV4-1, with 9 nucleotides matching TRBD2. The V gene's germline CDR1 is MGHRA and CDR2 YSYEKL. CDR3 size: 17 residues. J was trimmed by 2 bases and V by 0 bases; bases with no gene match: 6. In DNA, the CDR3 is TGCGCCAGCAGCCAAGATGGGGGGACTAGCACCACAGATACGCAGTATTTT. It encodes CASSQDGGTSTTDTQYF.

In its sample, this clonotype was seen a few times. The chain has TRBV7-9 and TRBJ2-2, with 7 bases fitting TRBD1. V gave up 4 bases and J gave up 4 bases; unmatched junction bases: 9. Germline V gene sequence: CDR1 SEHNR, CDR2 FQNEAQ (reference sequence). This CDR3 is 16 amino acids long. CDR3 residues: CASSYPGTEGTGELFF. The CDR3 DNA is TGTGCCAGCAGCTACCCCGGGACAGAGGGCACCGGGGAGCTGTTTTTT.

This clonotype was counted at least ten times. CDR3 sequence reads: CSARGPGVGANVLTF. The DNA for the CDR3 is TGCAGTGCTAGGGGACCAGGGGTTGGGGCCAACGTCCTGACTTTC. The V call is TRBV20-1, the J call TRBJ2-6, with D perhaps TRBD1 (6 bases). Trimming left V 3 bases short and J 3 bases short, with 12 bases between. The V gene's germline CDR1 is DFQATT and CDR2 SNEGSKA (reference sequence). The CDR3 sequence is 15 residues long.

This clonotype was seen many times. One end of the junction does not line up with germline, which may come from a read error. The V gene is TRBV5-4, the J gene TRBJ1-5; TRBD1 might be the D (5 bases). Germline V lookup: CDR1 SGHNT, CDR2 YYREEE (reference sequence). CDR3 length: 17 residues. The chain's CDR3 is CASSPPGDSTGKQPQHF. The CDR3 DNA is TGTGCCAGCAGCCCCCCCGGGGACTCAACCGGCAAACAGCCCCAGCATTTT.

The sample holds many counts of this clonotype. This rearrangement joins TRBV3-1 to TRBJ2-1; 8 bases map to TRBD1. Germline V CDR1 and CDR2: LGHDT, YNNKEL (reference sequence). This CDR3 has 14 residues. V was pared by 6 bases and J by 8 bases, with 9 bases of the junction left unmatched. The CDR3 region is CASSFRGRDDEQFF. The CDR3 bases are TGTGCCAGCAGTTTCAGGGGGCGCGATGATGAGCAGTTCTTC.

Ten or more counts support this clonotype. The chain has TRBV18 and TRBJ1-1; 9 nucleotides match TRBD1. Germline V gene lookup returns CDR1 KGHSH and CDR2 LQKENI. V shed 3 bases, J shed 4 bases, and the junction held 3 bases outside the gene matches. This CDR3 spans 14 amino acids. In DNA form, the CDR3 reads TGTGCCAGCTCACCGGGACAGGGAGGCACTGAAGCTTTCTTT. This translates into CASSPGQGGTEAFF.